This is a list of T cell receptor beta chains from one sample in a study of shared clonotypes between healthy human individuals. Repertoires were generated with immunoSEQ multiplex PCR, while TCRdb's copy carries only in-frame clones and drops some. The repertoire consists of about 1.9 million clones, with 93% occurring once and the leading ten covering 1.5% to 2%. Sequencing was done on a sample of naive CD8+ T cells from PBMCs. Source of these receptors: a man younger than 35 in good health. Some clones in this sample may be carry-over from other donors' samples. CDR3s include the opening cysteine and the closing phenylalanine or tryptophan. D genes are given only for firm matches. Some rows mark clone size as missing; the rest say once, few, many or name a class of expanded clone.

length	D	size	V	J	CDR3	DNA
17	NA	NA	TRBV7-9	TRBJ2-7	CASSGDRLPHNSYEQYF	TGTGCCAGCAGCGGCGACCGCCTCCCGCATAACTCCTACGAGCAGTACTTC
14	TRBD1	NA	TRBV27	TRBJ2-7	CASSSRDRAYEQYF	TGTGCCAGCAGTTCCCGGGACAGGGCCTACGAGCAGTACTTC
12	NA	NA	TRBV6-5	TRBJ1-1	CASRHTSTEAFF	TGTGCCAGCAGACACACTAGCACTGAAGCTTTCTTT
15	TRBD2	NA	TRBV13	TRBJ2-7	CASSLSGTSGYEQYF	TGTGCCAGCAGCCTATCCGGGACTAGCGGTTACGAGCAGTACTTC
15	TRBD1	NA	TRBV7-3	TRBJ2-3	CASSPGGGSTDTQYF	TGTGCCAGCAGCCCAGGGGGCGGAAGCACAGATACGCAGTATTTT
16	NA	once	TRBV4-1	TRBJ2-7	CASSQDDIAAAYEQYF	TGCGCCAGCAGCCAAGATGACATAGCGGCAGCCTACGAGCAGTACTTC
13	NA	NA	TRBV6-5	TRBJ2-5	CASSPSTKETQYF	TGTGCCAGCAGTCCCTCGACGAAGGAGACCCAGTACTTC
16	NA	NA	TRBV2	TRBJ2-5	CASSAKRGLGEETQYF	TGTGCCAGCAGTGCCAAGCGTGGGCTTGGGGAAGAGACCCAGTACTTC
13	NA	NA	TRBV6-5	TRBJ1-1	CASSYGSGGEAFF	TGTGCCAGCAGTTACGGGTCCGGGGGGGAAGCTTTCTTT
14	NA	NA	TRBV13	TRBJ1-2	CASSLKFSFYGYTF	TGTGCCAGCAGCTTAAAATTCTCCTTCTATGGCTACACCTTC
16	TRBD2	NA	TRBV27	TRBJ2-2	CASSLRLAGVTGELFF	TGTGCCAGCAGTCTCCGACTAGCGGGAGTCACCGGGGAGCTGTTTTTT
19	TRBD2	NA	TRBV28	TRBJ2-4	CASSFPRLAGGLAKNIQYF	TGTGCCAGCAGCTTCCCTCGACTAGCGGGCGGCCTAGCCAAAAACATTCAGTACTTC
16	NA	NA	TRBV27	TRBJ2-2	CASSLRESTGAGELFF	TGTGCCAGCAGTTTAAGGGAGTCAACTGGCGCCGGGGAGCTGTTTTTT
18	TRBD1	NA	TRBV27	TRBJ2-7	CASTSWGSQTGLPYEQYF	TGTGCCAGCACCTCCTGGGGAAGCCAGACAGGGCTCCCCTACGAGCAGTACTTC
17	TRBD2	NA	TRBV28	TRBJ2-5	CASSLGGVSHQGETHYF	TGTGCCAGCAGCCTCGGGGGGGTCTCCCACCAGGGAGAGACCCATTACTTC
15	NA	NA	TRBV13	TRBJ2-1	CASSLGSGEYNEQFF	TGTGCCAGCAGCTTAGGGTCAGGGGAATACAATGAGCAGTTCTTC
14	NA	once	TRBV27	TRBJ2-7	CASARAREWYEQYF	TGTGCCTCAGCACGGGCCAGGGAGTGGTACGAGCAGTACTTC
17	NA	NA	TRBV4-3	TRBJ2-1	CASSQDWRSSSYNEQFF	TGCGCCAGCAGCCAAGATTGGCGGTCTAGCTCCTACAATGAGCAGTTCTTC
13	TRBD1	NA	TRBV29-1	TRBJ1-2	CSVWDSEDYGYTF	TGCAGCGTTTGGGACAGCGAAGACTATGGCTACACCTTC
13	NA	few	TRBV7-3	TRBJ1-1	CASSLGSIFEAFF	TGTGCCAGCAGCCTCGGGTCGATATTCGAAGCTTTCTTT
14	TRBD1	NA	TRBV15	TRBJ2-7	CATSKPGGRYEQYF	TGTGCCACCAGCAAGCCAGGGGGCCGGTACGAGCAGTACTTC
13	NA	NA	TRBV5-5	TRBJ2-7	CASSFGRGYEQYF	TGTGCCAGCAGCTTCGGCAGGGGCTACGAGCAGTACTTC
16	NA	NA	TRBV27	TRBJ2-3	CASSLSPGRETDTQYF	TGTGCCAGCAGTTTGAGTCCTGGTAGGGAAACAGATACGCAGTATTTT
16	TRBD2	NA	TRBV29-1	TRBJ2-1	CSVSGTRGPSYNEQFF	TGCAGCGTATCCGGGACTAGGGGACCCTCCTACAATGAGCAGTTCTTC
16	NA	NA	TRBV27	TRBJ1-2	CASSPSSGETNYGYTF	TGTGCCAGCAGTCCATCCTCAGGCGAAACTAACTATGGCTACACCTTC
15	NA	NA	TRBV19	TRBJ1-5	CASRLEGYSNQPQHF	TGTGCCAGCCGCCTTGAGGGTTATAGCAATCAGCCCCAGCATTTT
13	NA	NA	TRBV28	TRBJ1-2	CASSPLANYGYTF	TGTGCCAGCAGCCCTTTAGCTAACTATGGCTACACCTTC
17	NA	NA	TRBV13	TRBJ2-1	CASSNRNWGGAYNEQFF	TGTGCCAGCAGCAATCGCAATTGGGGTGGGGCCTACAATGAGCAGTTCTTC
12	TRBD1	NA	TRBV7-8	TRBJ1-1	CASSTGTAEAFF	TGTGCCAGCAGCACCGGGACAGCTGAAGCTTTCTTT
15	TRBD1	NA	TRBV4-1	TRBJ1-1	CASSHRTGANTEAFF	TGCGCCAGCAGCCATAGGACAGGGGCGAACACTGAAGCTTTCTTT
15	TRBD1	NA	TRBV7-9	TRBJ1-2	CASSARGQGAAGYTF	TGTGCCAGCAGCGCCCGGGGACAGGGGGCGGCGGGCTACACCTTC
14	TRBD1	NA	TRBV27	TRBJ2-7	CASSLYRGHYEQYF	TGTGCCAGCAGTTTATACAGGGGGCACTACGAGCAGTACTTC
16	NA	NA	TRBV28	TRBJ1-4	CASSLFGSGPNEKLFF	TGTGCCAGCAGTTTATTTGGGTCAGGGCCAAATGAAAAACTGTTTTTT
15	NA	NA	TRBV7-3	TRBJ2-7	CASSLIGGGAYEQYF	TGTGCCAGCAGCTTAATTGGGGGAGGTGCCTACGAGCAGTACTTC
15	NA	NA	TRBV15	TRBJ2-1	CATSRAGGVYNEQFF	TGTGCCACCAGCAGAGCAGGGGGGGTCTACAATGAGCAGTTCTTC
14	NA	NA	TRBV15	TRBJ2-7	CATSRDRVSYEQYF	TGTGCCACCAGCAGAGACCGAGTATCCTACGAGCAGTACTTC
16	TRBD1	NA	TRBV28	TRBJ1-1	CASSLRDSSYNTEAFF	TGTGCCAGCAGTTTGCGGGACAGTTCGTATAACACTGAAGCTTTCTTT